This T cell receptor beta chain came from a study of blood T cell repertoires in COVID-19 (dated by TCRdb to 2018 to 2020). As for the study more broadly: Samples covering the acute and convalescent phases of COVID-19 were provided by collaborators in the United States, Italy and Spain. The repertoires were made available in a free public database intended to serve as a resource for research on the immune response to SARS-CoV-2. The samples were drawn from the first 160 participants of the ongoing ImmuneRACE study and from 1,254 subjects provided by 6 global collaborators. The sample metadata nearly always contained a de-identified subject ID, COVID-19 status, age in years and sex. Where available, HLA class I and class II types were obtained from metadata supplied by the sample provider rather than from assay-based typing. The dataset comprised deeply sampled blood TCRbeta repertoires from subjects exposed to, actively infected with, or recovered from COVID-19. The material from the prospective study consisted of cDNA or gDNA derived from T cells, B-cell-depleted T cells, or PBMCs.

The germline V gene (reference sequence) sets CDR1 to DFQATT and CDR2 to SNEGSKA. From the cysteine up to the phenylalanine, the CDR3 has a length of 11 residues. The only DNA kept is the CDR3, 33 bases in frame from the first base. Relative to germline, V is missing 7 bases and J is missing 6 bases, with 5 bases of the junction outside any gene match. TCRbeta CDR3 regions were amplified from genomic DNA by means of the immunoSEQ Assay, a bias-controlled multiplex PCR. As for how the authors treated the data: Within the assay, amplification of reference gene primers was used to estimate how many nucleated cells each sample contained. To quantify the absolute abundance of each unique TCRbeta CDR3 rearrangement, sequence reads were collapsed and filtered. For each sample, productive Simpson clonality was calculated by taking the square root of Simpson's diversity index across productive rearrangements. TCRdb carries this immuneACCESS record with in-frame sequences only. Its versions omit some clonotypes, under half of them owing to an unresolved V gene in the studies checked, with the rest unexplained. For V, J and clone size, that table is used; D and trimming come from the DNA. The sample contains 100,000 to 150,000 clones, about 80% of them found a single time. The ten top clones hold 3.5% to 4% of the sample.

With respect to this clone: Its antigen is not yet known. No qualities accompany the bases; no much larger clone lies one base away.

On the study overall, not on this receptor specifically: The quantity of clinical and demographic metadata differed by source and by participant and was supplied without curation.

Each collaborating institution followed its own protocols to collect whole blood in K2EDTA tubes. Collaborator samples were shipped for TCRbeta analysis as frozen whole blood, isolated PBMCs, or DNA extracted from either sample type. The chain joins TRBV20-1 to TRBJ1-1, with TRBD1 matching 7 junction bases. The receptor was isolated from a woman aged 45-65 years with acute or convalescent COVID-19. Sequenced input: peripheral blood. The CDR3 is CSGQGTAEAFF. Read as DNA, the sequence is TGCAGTGGACAGGGAACGGCTGAAGCTTTCTTT.